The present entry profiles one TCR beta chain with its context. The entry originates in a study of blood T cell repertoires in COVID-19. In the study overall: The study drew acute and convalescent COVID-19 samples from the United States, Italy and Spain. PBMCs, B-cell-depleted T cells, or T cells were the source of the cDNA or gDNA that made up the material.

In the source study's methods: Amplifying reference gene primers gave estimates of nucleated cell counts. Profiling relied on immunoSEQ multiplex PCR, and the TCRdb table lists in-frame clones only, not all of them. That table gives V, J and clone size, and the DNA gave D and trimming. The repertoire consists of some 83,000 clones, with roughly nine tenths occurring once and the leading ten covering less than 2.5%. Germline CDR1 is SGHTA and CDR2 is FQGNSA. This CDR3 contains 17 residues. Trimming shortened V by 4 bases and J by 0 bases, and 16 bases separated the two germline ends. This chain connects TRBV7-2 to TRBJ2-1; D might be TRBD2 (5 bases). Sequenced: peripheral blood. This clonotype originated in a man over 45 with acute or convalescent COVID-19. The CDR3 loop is CASSWKSVASSYNEQFF. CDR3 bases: TGTGCCAGCAGCTGGAAAAGCGTAGCGAGCTCCTACAATGAGCAGTTCTTC.